Detailed here is one TCR beta chain. Its antigen remains unknown. This sample is part of a study of PD-1 blockade in mismatch repair-deficient tumors. Across the whole study: All were previously treated, progressing patients with about a dozen mismatch repair-deficient cancer types.

Assay: immunoSEQ multiplex PCR; the TCRdb copy retains only in-frame clones and omits some. Here the sample spans around 49,000 clones, roughly 82% being singletons. The length of the CDR3 is 16 residues. V was pared by 8 bases and J by 2 bases, with 18 bases between. The germline gives CDR1 LGHNA, CDR2 YNFKEQ. Whole-study results and caveats: Tumor-resident clones, often undetectable pretreatment in blood, expanded then contracted after pembrolizumab.

Mismatch repair deficiency was confirmed in all patients, by PCR or immunohistochemistry. V and J are TRBV4-2 and TRBJ2-2; D might be TRBD1 or TRBD2, each matching 5 bases. The source is an adult with mismatch repair-deficient cancer. Specimen: PBMCs, collected before pembrolizumab treatment. The CDR3 DNA is TGTGCCAGCGGTGGGTTGGACGGGACCAACACCGGGGAGCTGTTTTTT. Protein: CASGGLDGTNTGELFF.